The 24 T cell receptor beta chains below were found in one sample sequenced in a study of T cell responses to AZD1222 COVID-19 vaccine (dated by TCRdb to the early 2020s). Reading the label with the study, this specimen's time point is: about 28 days (+/-7) after the second vaccine dose. The treatment or condition label, read with the paper, signifies: meningococcal conjugate vaccine given as trial control. Library method: the immunoSEQ multiplex PCR assay. This immuneACCESS table, as held by TCRdb, lists in-frame sequences with V and J called but not all clones. Of the missing ones, under half trace to an unresolved V gene in checked studies; the others have no known cause. In all, the sample holds approximately 150,000 clones, and roughly nine tenths of those were seen once. The top ten clones comprise around 6.9% of the sample. Specimen: peripheral blood, collected 28 days after the second dose of the MenACWY control vaccine. These receptors came from an adult who received the MenACWY meningococcal vaccine as a control.

This clone was recorded once. The V gene is TRBV5-1, the J gene TRBJ2-2; D remains unclear. Germline V CDR1 and CDR2: SGHRS, YFSETQ. Deletions cut 4 bases from V and 1 base from J, with 11 bases between. The CDR3 is 15 amino acids. CDR3 in DNA: TGCGCCAGCAGCGACGGCGCTTTGAACACCGGGGAGCTGTTTTTT. Its translation is CASSDGALNTGELFF.

The chain combines TRBV28 with TRBJ1-2; D may be TRBD1 (5 bases). CDR1 and CDR2 from the germline V gene are MDHEN and SYDVKM. This CDR3 is 12 amino acids long. Trimming stripped 2 bases from V and 4 bases from J, with 5 bases between. The DNA for the CDR3 is TGTGCCAGCAGTTTAGGGGGCTATGGCTACACCTTC. Its translation is CASSLGGYGYTF.

This clone was seen a handful of times. The rearrangement uses TRBV5-1 and TRBJ1-1; perhaps TRBD1 as D (6 bases). The length of the CDR3 is 14 residues. V was trimmed by 0 bases and J by 6 bases, leaving 12 bases between them. Germline V CDR1 and CDR2: SGHRS, YFSETQ. CDR3 coding DNA: TGCGCCAGCAGCTTGGGGACAGTTAAATCTGAAGCTTTCTTT. This sequence encodes CASSLGTVKSEAFF.

The chain joins TRBV7-2 to TRBJ2-7; TRBD2 matches 7 bases. The CDR3 has 15 amino acids. The germline gives CDR1 SGHTA, CDR2 FQGNSA. The junction had 6 bases not matched to a gene; V was cut back by 2 bases and J by 2 bases. CDR3 nucleotides: TGTGCCAGCAGCTTAAGGCGGGAGAGGCCCTACGAGCAGTACTTC. Protein sequence: CASSLRRERPYEQYF.

This clone was detected a few times. The J gene is TRBJ1-5, the V gene TRBV7-8; no clear D. From germline, CDR1 is SGHVS and CDR2 FQNEAQ. The V gene lost 2 bases and the J gene lost 4 bases, with 12 bases spanning the gap. This CDR3 spans 15 amino acids. In DNA, the CDR3 is TGTGCCAGCAGCTTAACGAGAGGTGTGAATCAGCCCCAGCATTTT. Its translation is CASSLTRGVNQPQHF.

The chain employs TRBV4-2 and TRBJ1-1; the D gene is possibly TRBD1 (6 bases). The CDR3 is 18 residues long. Between the trimmed V and J ends, which lost 1 base and 0 bases, there was a span of 18 bases. Germline V gives CDR1 LGHNA, CDR2 YNFKEQ. DNA for the CDR3: TGTGCCAGCAGCCAAGTAGGGGGGTATGGGGGCTTGAACACTGAAGCTTTCTTT. Its protein is CASSQVGGYGGLNTEAFF.

V is TRBV18 and J is TRBJ2-3; possibly TRBD1 for D (6 bases). Germline V gene lookup returns CDR1 KGHSH and CDR2 LQKENI. V lost 2 bases, J lost 4 bases, and 10 bases lay in between. The CDR3 runs to 14 residues. CDR3 nucleotides: TGTGCCAGCTCACCAGGGGGCAGGGCAGATACGCAGTATTTT. This sequence encodes CASSPGGRADTQYF. Variable domain in full (rest from reference TRBV18 and TRBJ2-3): NAGVMQNPRHLVRRRGQEARLRCSPMKGHSHVYWYRQLPEEGLKFMVYLQKENIIDESGMPKERFSAEFPKEGPSILRIQQVVRGDSAAYFCASSPGGRADTQYFGPGTRLTVL.

The chain has TRBV21-1 and TRBJ1-3. TRBV21-1 is a recognized pseudogene. The CDR3 consists of 14 residues. CDR3 bases: TGTGCCAGCAGGATAGAGTCCCCTGGAAACACCATATATTTT. This encodes CASRIESPGNTIYF.

This chain joins TRBV28 and TRBJ2-7; D may be TRBD1 (5 bases). The CDR3 is made up of 14 amino acids. Germline CDR1 MDHEN, CDR2 SYDVKM. V lost 3 bases and J 3 bases, leaving 12 bases between the germline ends. Here the CDR3 reads CASSFARVGYEQYF. As DNA, the CDR3 is TGTGCCAGCAGTTTTGCCAGGGTCGGCTACGAGCAGTACTTC.

The genes are TRBV7-2 and TRBJ2-5, with 7 bases that match TRBD2. V lost 0 bases to trimming and J lost 6 bases; unmatched junction nucleotides: 4. Germline V gives CDR1 SGHTA, CDR2 FQGNSA. The CDR3 sequence is 14 residues long. CDR3 nucleotide sequence: TGTGCCAGCAGCTTAGCGTCGGGGGGTCAGACCCAGTACTTC. Translation gives CASSLASGGQTQYF.

V and J are TRBV3-1 (or the pseudogene TRBV3-2) and TRBJ2-3; D remains ambiguous. The CDR3 length is 16 residues. Trimming pared 3 bases from V and 5 bases from J, leaving 18 bases between. Germline CDR1 is LGHDT and CDR2 is YNNKEL (reference sequence). The CDR3 sequence is CASSQSPEPGVDTQYF. The CDR3 DNA reads as TGTGCCAGCAGCCAGTCTCCCGAGCCTGGCGTAGATACGCAGTATTTT.

This clone was detected many times. The rearrangement joins TRBV27 to TRBJ2-2, with a weak D call TRBD1 (7 bases). The length of the CDR3 is 15 residues. Germline assignment: CDR1 MNHEY and CDR2 SMNVEV (reference sequence). Trimming cost V 6 bases and J 0 bases, with 11 bases left between them. The CDR3: CASRGGTANTGELFF. The CDR3, as DNA: TGTGCCAGCAGAGGGGGGACAGCGAACACCGGGGAGCTGTTTTTT.

This chain uses TRBV6-1 with TRBJ2-5; either TRBD1 or TRBD2 may supply D (6 bases each). The ends were cut back, 1 base at V and 6 bases at J, with 12 bases in the middle. Per germline, CDR1 MNHNS and CDR2 SASEGT. CDR3 length: 14 amino acids. The CDR3 here is CASSEVGGSKTQYF. The DNA of the CDR3 is TGTGCCAGCAGTGAAGTCGGGGGCTCGAAGACCCAGTACTTC.

The V call is TRBV27, the J call TRBJ2-7, with D possibly matching TRBD1 (5 bases). V shed 2 bases and J shed 1 base, with 12 bases lying between them. Germline CDR1 and CDR2: MNHEY and SMNVEV (reference sequence). This CDR3 has 15 amino acids. As DNA, the CDR3 is TGTGCCAGCAGTTTAAATTATGACAGTTCCTACGAGCAGTACTTC. Translated: CASSLNYDSSYEQYF.

The chain has TRBV18 and TRBJ1-3; the match to TRBD1 covers 7 bases. J was trimmed by 4 bases and V by 1 base; bases with no gene match: 7. The CDR3 totals 16 residues. Germline-derived CDR1 and CDR2 are KGHSH and LQKENI. CDR3 nucleotide sequence: TGTGCCAGCTCACCACTGGGTAGGGGGCACGGAAACACCATATATTTT. It yields the protein CASSPLGRGHGNTIYF.

The chain is built from TRBV14 and TRBJ2-1; 12 positions match TRBD2. V lost 0 bases, J lost 12 bases, and 0 bases stayed unmatched. The CDR3 has 13 residues. Germline loops: CDR1 SGHDN, CDR2 FVKESK. The CDR3 nucleotides are TGTGCCAGCAGCCAAGAACTAGCGGGAGGGCAGTTCTTC. Its translation is CASSQELAGGQFF.

This chain links TRBV18 with TRBJ1-2; D remains ambiguous. Germline lookup yields CDR1 KGHSH and CDR2 LQKENI. The V end lost 3 bases, the J end lost 5 bases, and 16 bases lay between the germline ends. CDR3 length: 15 residues. For the CDR3, the DNA is TGTGCCAGCTCACCGACTTTAGGAGGTCTTTATGGCTACACCTTC. This codes for CASSPTLGGLYGYTF.

This chain uses TRBV29-1 with TRBJ2-5, with 8 bases matching TRBD2. This CDR3 has 15 amino acids. Germline V gene lookup returns CDR1 SQVTM and CDR2 ANQGSEA. Trimming cost V 3 bases and J 1 base; bases outside gene matches: 7. The chain's CDR3 is CSVDTRLAGQETQYF. The CDR3 bases are TGCAGCGTTGATACCCGTCTAGCGGGCCAAGAGACCCAGTACTTC. The complete variable domain, with remaining parts taken from reference TRBV29-1 and TRBJ2-5, reads SAVISQKPSRDICQRGTSLTIQCQVDSQVTMMFWYRQQPGQSLTLIATANQGSEATYESGFVIDKFPISRPNLTFSTLTVSNMSPEDSSIYLCSVDTRLAGQETQYFGPGTRLLVL.

V and J are TRBV12-2 and TRBJ2-1; the table's D call of TRBD2 was not tested on the DNA. TRBV12-2 counts as a pseudogene. This CDR3 comprises 15 residues. The chain's CDR3 is CASRFLAWGGNEQFF. CDR3 DNA sequence: TGTGCAAGTCGCTTCCTAGCGTGGGGAGGGAATGAGCAGTTCTTC.

CDR3 loop: CASSSRTSGRLSFTDTQYF. In nucleotides, the CDR3 is TGTGCCAGCAGCTCAAGGACTAGCGGGAGGCTGAGTTTCACAGATACGCAGTATTTT. V usage is TRBV13 and J usage is TRBJ2-3, with 14 bases lining up with TRBD2. The junction had 11 bases not matched to a gene; V was cut back by 4 bases and J by 2 bases. Germline V gives CDR1 PRHDT, CDR2 FYEKMQ (reference sequence). The CDR3 runs 19 residues.

The genes are TRBV6-2 or TRBV6-3 and TRBJ1-4; 8 positions match TRBD1. This CDR3 has 15 residues. V dropped 6 bases and J dropped 6; count of bases not matched to a gene: 9. Germline V lookup: CDR1 MNHEY, CDR2 SVGEGT. CDR3 nucleotide sequence: TGTGCCAGCAGCAATCCGACAGGGGTACATGAAAAACTGTTTTTT. Its translation is CASSNPTGVHEKLFF.

CDR3 nucleotides: TGCGCCAGCAGCCAAGAGCCTAGCGGGAGGACAGATACGCAGTATTTT. It is translated as CASSQEPSGRTDTQYF. This chain links TRBV4-3 with TRBJ2-3, with 11 bases matching TRBD2. V lost 0 bases to trimming and J lost 3 bases; unmatched junction nucleotides: 2. The CDR3 is 16 amino acids. CDR1 is LGHNA, CDR2 YSLEER, per germline.

The rearrangement joins TRBV28 to TRBJ1-2, with D unresolved. Trimming took off 3 bases at V and 3 bases at J, with 5 bases between the two ends. Germline V CDR1 and CDR2: MDHEN, SYDVKM. The CDR3 has 12 amino acids. The CDR3 nucleotides are TGTGCCAGCAGTTTCTTAGACTATGGCTACACCTTC. Its protein product is CASSFLDYGYTF.

This chain uses TRBV5-1 with TRBJ2-3; D is uncertain. In germline, CDR1 is SGHRS, CDR2 YFSETQ. The CDR3 spans 17 residues. The ends were cut back, 2 bases at V and 1 base at J, with 17 bases in the middle. CDR3 sequence reads: CASSLSDGSSGTDTQYF. The CDR3 DNA is TGCGCCAGCAGCTTAAGCGACGGATCCTCAGGCACAGATACGCAGTATTTT. The whole variable domain, remainder taken from reference TRBV5-1 and TRBJ2-3, is KAGVTQTPRYLIKTRGQQVTLSCSPISGHRSVSWYQQTPGQGLQFLFEYFSETQRNKGNFPGRFSGRQFSNSRSEMNVSTLELGDSALYLCASSLSDGSSGTDTQYFGPGTRLTVL.